Listed below are T cell receptor beta chains from one sample, sequenced in a study of T cell responses to AZD1222 COVID-19 vaccine. TCRdb's table, derived via immunoSEQ multiplex PCR, lists solely in-frame clones and lacks some. Here the sample spans 100,000 to 150,000 clones, 75% to 90% being singletons. Sequences were derived from peripheral blood, sampled on day 0 of AZD1222 vaccination. These receptors originate from an adult in good health. The CDR3 runs from the conserved cysteine through the conserved F or W. The order of the fields is CDR3 protein, CDR3 DNA, clone size, D gene, J gene, V gene. A D gene is named only where the DNA matches it firmly. Size is omitted from some rows. Given values are once, few, many or a class for expanded clones.

CDR3 protein: CASSSDPYNEQFF
CDR3 DNA: TGTGCCAGCAGCTCGGACCCCTACAATGAGCAGTTCTTC
clone size: once
D gene: -
J gene: TRBJ2-1
V gene: TRBV7-6

CDR3 protein: CAWSVWGEQFF
CDR3 DNA: TGTGCCTGGAGTGTATGGGGTGAGCAGTTCTTC
clone size: -
D gene: -
J gene: TRBJ2-1
V gene: TRBV30

CDR3 protein: CASSQVGVGGEAFF
CDR3 DNA: TGTGCCAGCAGCCAAGTCGGGGTTGGGGGTGAAGCTTTCTTT
clone size: -
D gene: -
J gene: TRBJ1-1
V gene: TRBV14

CDR3 protein: CASSFLPGQGATEAFF
CDR3 DNA: TGTGCCAGCAGTTTCCTACCGGGACAGGGGGCTACTGAAGCTTTCTTT
clone size: -
D gene: TRBD1
J gene: TRBJ1-1
V gene: TRBV6-5

CDR3 protein: CASSLYAGNTEAFF
CDR3 DNA: TGTGCCAGCAGCTTATACGCAGGGAACACTGAAGCTTTCTTT
clone size: -
D gene: -
J gene: TRBJ1-1
V gene: TRBV7-3

CDR3 protein: CASSYSGGTDTEAFF
CDR3 DNA: TGTGCCAGCAGTTACTCCGGAGGGACGGACACTGAAGCTTTCTTT
clone size: -
D gene: -
J gene: TRBJ1-1
V gene: TRBV6-5

CDR3 protein: CSAPNTGELFF
CDR3 DNA: TGCAGTGCTCCAAACACCGGGGAGCTGTTTTTT
clone size: -
D gene: -
J gene: TRBJ2-2
V gene: TRBV20-1

CDR3 protein: CASSLAGRTGETQYF
CDR3 DNA: TGTGCCAGCAGCTTAGCTGGACGGACGGGGGAGACCCAGTACTTC
clone size: -
D gene: -
J gene: TRBJ2-5
V gene: TRBV7-2

CDR3 protein: CASSQARGQDYGYTF
CDR3 DNA: TGCGCCAGCAGCCAAGCCAGGGGGCAGGACTATGGCTACACCTTC
clone size: -
D gene: TRBD1
J gene: TRBJ1-2
V gene: TRBV4-1

CDR3 protein: CASSLRGDSPLHF
CDR3 DNA: TGTGCCAGCAGCTTACGGGGCGATTCACCCCTCCACTTT
clone size: -
D gene: -
J gene: TRBJ1-6
V gene: TRBV11-3

CDR3 protein: CASAIRAGGMYEQYF
CDR3 DNA: TGTGCCAGCGCGATCAGGGCAGGGGGCATGTACGAGCAGTACTTC
clone size: -
D gene: TRBD1
J gene: TRBJ2-7
V gene: TRBV6-5

CDR3 protein: CASSPDATSGNTIYF
CDR3 DNA: TGTGCCAGCAGCCCGGACGCAACCTCTGGAAACACCATATATTTT
clone size: -
D gene: -
J gene: TRBJ1-3
V gene: TRBV7-9

CDR3 protein: CASNQFATNEKLFF
CDR3 DNA: TGTGCCAGCAATCAATTTGCAACTAATGAAAAACTGTTTTTT
clone size: -
D gene: -
J gene: TRBJ1-4
V gene: TRBV9

CDR3 protein: CASSPARDKYEQYF
CDR3 DNA: TGTGCCAGCTCACCGGCCCGGGACAAATACGAGCAGTACTTC
clone size: -
D gene: -
J gene: TRBJ2-7
V gene: TRBV18

CDR3 protein: CASSQGGSPNSPLHF
CDR3 DNA: TGTGCCAGCAGCCAAGGGGGCAGCCCGAATTCACCCCTCCACTTT
clone size: -
D gene: -
J gene: TRBJ1-6
V gene: TRBV3-1/TRBV3-2

CDR3 protein: CASIMDGRQPQHF
CDR3 DNA: TGTGCCAGCATTATGGACGGCCGTCAGCCCCAGCATTTT
clone size: few
D gene: -
J gene: TRBJ1-5
V gene: TRBV6-5

CDR3 protein: CASSTHVVRVEQYF
CDR3 DNA: TGTGCCAGCAGCACCCACGTCGTTAGGGTCGAGCAGTACTTC
clone size: -
D gene: -
J gene: TRBJ2-7
V gene: TRBV11-2

CDR3 protein: CASSLDNYGYTF
CDR3 DNA: TGTGCCAGCAGTTTGGACAACTATGGCTACACCTTC
clone size: -
D gene: -
J gene: TRBJ1-2
V gene: TRBV12-3/TRBV12-4

CDR3 protein: CAITGQETNYGYTF
CDR3 DNA: TGTGCCATCACCGGACAGGAGACTAACTATGGCTACACCTTC
clone size: -
D gene: TRBD1
J gene: TRBJ1-2
V gene: TRBV10-3

CDR3 protein: CASSFRPTQNTEAFF
CDR3 DNA: TGTGCCAGCAGCTTTAGGCCTACCCAGAACACTGAAGCTTTCTTT
clone size: -
D gene: -
J gene: TRBJ1-1
V gene: TRBV11-2

CDR3 protein: CASSSGTSGFRTDTQYF
CDR3 DNA: TGTGCCAGCAGCTCAGGGACTAGCGGGTTTCGCACAGATACGCAGTATTTT
clone size: -
D gene: TRBD2
J gene: TRBJ2-3
V gene: TRBV13

CDR3 protein: CASSLTRTGNTEAFF
CDR3 DNA: TGTGCCAGCAGTTTAACCCGGACAGGGAACACTGAAGCTTTCTTT
clone size: -
D gene: TRBD1
J gene: TRBJ1-1
V gene: TRBV5-5

CDR3 protein: CAISERVAGGKSYEQYF
CDR3 DNA: TGTGCCATCAGTGAGAGGGTCGCGGGGGGAAAATCTTACGAGCAGTACTTC
clone size: once
D gene: TRBD2
J gene: TRBJ2-7
V gene: TRBV10-3

CDR3 protein: CASRQNYGYTF
CDR3 DNA: TGCGCCAGCAGGCAAAACTATGGCTACACCTTC
clone size: few
D gene: -
J gene: TRBJ1-2
V gene: TRBV10-2

CDR3 protein: CAWSVGTSGVGGAGELFF
CDR3 DNA: TGTGCCTGGAGTGTAGGGACTAGCGGGGTAGGAGGCGCCGGGGAGCTGTTTTTT
clone size: -
D gene: TRBD2
J gene: TRBJ2-2
V gene: TRBV30

CDR3 protein: CASSLRDRAFF
CDR3 DNA: TGTGCCAGCAGCTTGCGGGACAGGGCGTTCTTC
clone size: -
D gene: TRBD1
J gene: TRBJ2-1
V gene: TRBV7-8

CDR3 protein: CASSIPTGPYGYTF
CDR3 DNA: TGTGCCAGTAGCATCCCAACAGGGCCCTATGGCTACACCTTC
clone size: -
D gene: -
J gene: TRBJ1-2
V gene: TRBV19

CDR3 protein: CASSVDRHANTGELFF
CDR3 DNA: TGTGCCAGCAGTGTCGATCGGCACGCGAACACCGGGGAGCTGTTTTTT
clone size: -
D gene: -
J gene: TRBJ2-2
V gene: TRBV2

CDR3 protein: CASSTSWGTYEQYF
CDR3 DNA: TGTGCCAGTAGTACCTCATGGGGGACCTACGAGCAGTACTTC
clone size: -
D gene: -
J gene: TRBJ2-7
V gene: TRBV19

CDR3 protein: CASSQAKQVDTEAFF
CDR3 DNA: TGTGCCAGCAGCCAAGCGAAACAGGTGGACACTGAAGCTTTCTTT
clone size: -
D gene: -
J gene: TRBJ1-1
V gene: TRBV14

CDR3 protein: CASSSTGGVSGNTIYF
CDR3 DNA: TGTGCCAGCAGCTCGACAGGGGGCGTCTCAGGAAACACCATATATTTT
clone size: once
D gene: TRBD1
J gene: TRBJ1-3
V gene: TRBV7-2

CDR3 protein: CASSWGLGSSYEQYF
CDR3 DNA: TGCGCCAGCAGCTGGGGACTAGGGAGCTCCTACGAGCAGTACTTC
clone size: -
D gene: TRBD2
J gene: TRBJ2-7
V gene: TRBV5-1

CDR3 protein: CASSLAGEGGNTIYF
CDR3 DNA: TGTGCCAGCTCACTAGCAGGGGAAGGTGGAAACACCATATATTTT
clone size: -
D gene: -
J gene: TRBJ1-3
V gene: TRBV18

CDR3 protein: CASSQVGLPNTEAFF
CDR3 DNA: TGTGCCAGCAGCCAAGTGGGCTTACCGAACACTGAAGCTTTCTTT
clone size: few
D gene: -
J gene: TRBJ1-1
V gene: TRBV14

CDR3 protein: CASSYRDRGTEAFF
CDR3 DNA: TGTGCCAGCAGTTATCGGGACAGAGGCACTGAAGCTTTCTTT
clone size: -
D gene: TRBD1
J gene: TRBJ1-1
V gene: TRBV6-5

CDR3 protein: CASSRDYSDTQYF
CDR3 DNA: TGTGCCAGCAGTCGGGACTACTCGGATACGCAGTATTTT
clone size: -
D gene: TRBD2
J gene: TRBJ2-3
V gene: TRBV6-2/TRBV6-3

CDR3 protein: CAISEGQPAPQHF
CDR3 DNA: TGTGCCATCAGTGAGGGGCAGCCGGCGCCCCAGCATTTT
clone size: -
D gene: -
J gene: TRBJ1-5
V gene: TRBV10-3

CDR3 protein: CASSLWSKRNTGELFF
CDR3 DNA: TGTGCCAGCAGCTTGTGGAGTAAGAGGAACACCGGGGAGCTGTTTTTT
clone size: -
D gene: -
J gene: TRBJ2-2
V gene: TRBV7-8

CDR3 protein: CAWSVGRGGLNGYTF
CDR3 DNA: TGTGCCTGGAGTGTAGGACGAGGGGGGCTTAATGGCTACACCTTC
clone size: -
D gene: -
J gene: TRBJ1-2
V gene: TRBV30

CDR3 protein: CAWTLRGRNTEAFF
CDR3 DNA: TGTGCCTGGACTCTTCGTGGACGGAACACTGAAGCTTTCTTT
clone size: -
D gene: -
J gene: TRBJ1-1
V gene: TRBV30

CDR3 protein: CASSQGLAGGQETQYF
CDR3 DNA: TGTGCCAGCAGTCAAGGACTAGCGGGGGGTCAAGAGACCCAGTACTTC
clone size: -
D gene: TRBD2
J gene: TRBJ2-5
V gene: TRBV6-6

CDR3 protein: CASSIKNNEQFF
CDR3 DNA: TGTGCCAGTAGTATAAAAAACAATGAGCAGTTCTTC
clone size: -
D gene: -
J gene: TRBJ2-1
V gene: TRBV19

CDR3 protein: CASSHKGPYGYTF
CDR3 DNA: TGTGCCAGCAGCCACAAGGGGCCCTATGGCTACACCTTC
clone size: -
D gene: -
J gene: TRBJ1-2
V gene: TRBV6-2/TRBV6-3

CDR3 protein: CASSFYRDTEAFF
CDR3 DNA: TGTGCCAGCAGTTTCTACAGGGACACTGAAGCTTTCTTT
clone size: -
D gene: -
J gene: TRBJ1-1
V gene: TRBV12-3/TRBV12-4

CDR3 protein: CASSLGTFNSGNTIYF
CDR3 DNA: TGTGCCAGCAGCTTAGGGACATTTAACTCTGGAAACACCATATATTTT
clone size: -
D gene: -
J gene: TRBJ1-3
V gene: TRBV7-6

CDR3 protein: CASSEAPWQLNTEAFF
CDR3 DNA: TGTGCCAGCAGTGAAGCCCCGTGGCAGTTGAACACTGAAGCTTTCTTT
clone size: -
D gene: -
J gene: TRBJ1-1
V gene: TRBV6-1

CDR3 protein: CASSPTASGAADTSYEQYF
CDR3 DNA: TGTGCCAGCTCACCGACAGCCTCGGGGGCGGCGGACACCTCCTACGAGCAGTACTTC
clone size: -
D gene: -
J gene: TRBJ2-7
V gene: TRBV18

CDR3 protein: CASSLYEPAFF
CDR3 DNA: TGTGCCAGCAGCTTGTACGAGCCGGCTTTCTTT
clone size: few
D gene: -
J gene: TRBJ1-1
V gene: TRBV5-8

CDR3 protein: CARMDSSGEAFF
CDR3 DNA: TGTGCCAGAATGGACAGTTCCGGAGAAGCTTTCTTT
clone size: -
D gene: -
J gene: TRBJ1-1
V gene: TRBV7-9

CDR3 protein: CASSLSVEGWTQYF
CDR3 DNA: TGCGCCAGCAGCTTGTCGGTCGAGGGTTGGACCCAGTACTTC
clone size: -
D gene: -
J gene: TRBJ2-5
V gene: TRBV5-1

CDR3 protein: CASSQARETQYF
CDR3 DNA: TGTGCCAGCAGCCAAGCTCGCGAGACCCAGTACTTC
clone size: -
D gene: -
J gene: TRBJ2-5
V gene: TRBV3-1/TRBV3-2

CDR3 protein: CASSCEGGANTGELFF
CDR3 DNA: TGTGCCAGCAGTTGTGAGGGGGGCGCGAACACCGGGGAGCTGTTTTTT
clone size: -
D gene: -
J gene: TRBJ2-2
V gene: TRBV6-4

CDR3 protein: CASSQRGHEQYF
CDR3 DNA: TGCGCCAGCAGCCAAAGGGGCCACGAGCAGTACTTC
clone size: -
D gene: -
J gene: TRBJ2-7
V gene: TRBV4-1